The T cell receptor beta chain under discussion was sequenced for a study of STAT5B mutations in CD4+ large granular lymphocyte leukemia. Whole-study results and caveats: CD4-sorted patient repertoires seemed more clonal than healthy CD4+ repertoires.

A remark on this clone: As yet, its antigen is unknown.

Per the study methods: Productive clonotypes were detectable down to 2.59 x 10-5 frequency. Method: immunoSEQ multiplex PCR; TCRdb's copy keeps in-frame clones and lacks some. The V and J calls and the clone size are those of that table, but D and trimming were determined from the DNA. This sample has about 23,000 clones; around three quarters occur once, and the top ten carry 0.42%. Trimming cost V 5 bases and J 5 bases, with 13 bases left between them. The CDR3 length is 14 residues. Germline V gene data show CDR1 as SEHNR and CDR2 as FQNEAQ (reference sequence). The TCR sequence derives from a human donor in good health. The chain combines TRBV7-9 with TRBJ2-1; D perhaps matches TRBD2 (5 bases). Sequencing was done on a sample of CD4+ T cells from blood buffy coats. Here the CDR3 reads CASSPPDFHNEQFF. DNA of the CDR3: TGTGCCAGCAGCCCACCGGACTTCCACAATGAGCAGTTCTTC.